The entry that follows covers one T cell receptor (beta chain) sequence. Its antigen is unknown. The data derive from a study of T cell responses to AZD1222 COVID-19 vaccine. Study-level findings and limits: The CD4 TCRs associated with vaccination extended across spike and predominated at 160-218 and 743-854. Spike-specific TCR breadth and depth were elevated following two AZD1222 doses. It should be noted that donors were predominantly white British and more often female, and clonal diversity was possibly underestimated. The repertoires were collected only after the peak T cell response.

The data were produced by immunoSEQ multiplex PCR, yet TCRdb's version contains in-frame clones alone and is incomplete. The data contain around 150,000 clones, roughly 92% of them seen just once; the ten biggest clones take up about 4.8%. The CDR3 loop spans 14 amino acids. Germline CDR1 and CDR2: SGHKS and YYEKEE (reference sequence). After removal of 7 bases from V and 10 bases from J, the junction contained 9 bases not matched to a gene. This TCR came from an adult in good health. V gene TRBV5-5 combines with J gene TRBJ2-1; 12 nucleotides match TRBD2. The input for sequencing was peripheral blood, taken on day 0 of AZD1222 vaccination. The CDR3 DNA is TGTGCCAGCGTTCTAGCGGGGGGGCCGCGGGAGCAGTTCTTC. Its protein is CASVLAGGPREQFF.